One sample yielded the 15 T cell receptor beta chains listed below, sequenced in a study of blood T cells in healthy people across ages. Alongside a J-beta primer mix, a sample-barcoded 5' primer served in a second PCR lasting about 7 to 11 cycles. One entry per CDR3 protein, called by TCRdb with MiXCR from the 5' RACE reads. The table includes about 620,000 distinct CDR3 sequences, 21% detected once. The sequenced material came from blood. The receptors derive from a man aged 65 to 79 in good health.

This clonotype turned up a few times. V and J are TRBV29-1 and TRBJ1-2; D is possibly TRBD1 (5 bases). Germline CDR1 reads SQVTM; CDR2 reads ANQGSEA. The CDR3 consists of 12 residues. V was cut by 1 base and J by 7 bases, with 10 bases left in between. The CDR3 nucleotides read TGCAGCGTTGAAGTGGCAGGGTCTGGCTACACCTTC. This translates into CSVEVAGSGYTF.

The chain carries TRBV10-3 and TRBJ2-5, with D possibly matching TRBD2 (6 bases). The CDR3 runs to 11 residues. With 2 bases removed from V and 11 bases from J, the gap between germline ends came to 9 bases. In germline, CDR1 is ENHRY, CDR2 SYGVKD. The CDR3 DNA reads as TGTGCCATCAGTGAGGGGACTGGGCAGTACTTC. It specifies CAISEGTGQYF.

This clonotype has only one observation. The V gene is TRBV20-1, the J gene TRBJ2-7, with 11 bases lining up with TRBD2. Germline assignment: CDR1 DFQATT and CDR2 SNEGSKA (reference sequence). The CDR3 spans 15 residues. J gave up 2 bases and V 4 bases, and 7 bases lay outside the gene matches. CDR3: CSAILLAGAPYEQYF. The DNA of the CDR3 is TGCAGTGCTATCCTACTAGCGGGAGCCCCCTACGAGCAGTACTTC.

This clonotype came up many times. This rearrangement joins TRBV7-2 to TRBJ2-7; 9 bases match TRBD1. Germline V gene data show CDR1 as SGHTA and CDR2 as FQGNSA. V was pared by 5 bases and J by 3 bases, with 5 bases of the junction left unmatched. CDR3 length: 14 residues. This chain's CDR3 is CASSGPGQGYEQYF. DNA for the CDR3: TGTGCCAGCAGCGGACCGGGACAGGGCTACGAGCAGTACTTC. The complete variable domain, with remaining parts taken from reference TRBV7-2 and TRBJ2-7, reads GAGVSQSPSNKVTEKGKDVELRCDPISGHTALYWYRQSLGQGLEFLIYFQGNSAPDKSGLPSDRFSAERTGGSVSTLTIQRTQQEDSAVYLCASSGPGQGYEQYFGPGTRLTVT.

This clonotype was found many times. The chain has TRBV5-1 and TRBJ1-1; D uncertain. Germline V gives CDR1 SGHRS, CDR2 YFSETQ. CDR3 length equals 14 residues. The V and J ends lost 2 bases and 0 bases respectively, with 8 bases between them. The CDR3 loop is CASSFGQMNTEAFF. The CDR3 DNA sequence: TGCGCCAGCAGCTTCGGCCAGATGAACACTGAAGCTTTCTTT.

The chain joins TRBV20-1 to TRBJ2-7; no reliable D call. CDR3 length: 13 residues. In germline, CDR1 is DFQATT, CDR2 SNEGSKA (reference sequence). Trimming took 0 bases from V and 5 from J, leaving 11 bases between them. CDR3 coding DNA: TGCAGTGCTAGAGATGGGGAACGTAACGAGCAGTACTTC. The encoded protein is CSARDGERNEQYF.

In DNA form, the CDR3 reads TGTGCCTCCAAAAGCTCTGGAAACACCATATATTTT. Protein product: CASKSSGNTIYF. The gene calls are TRBV10-3 and TRBJ1-3; D not resolved. The CDR3 sequence is 12 residues long. Trimming shortened V by 11 bases and J by 0 bases, and 8 bases separated the two germline ends. Per the germline V gene, CDR1 is ENHRY and CDR2 is SYGVKD.

This clonotype was observed a handful of times. The V and J genes are TRBV7-2 and TRBJ1-4; possibly TRBD1 for D (5 bases). The CDR3 covers 14 residues. Germline CDR1 reads SGHTA; CDR2 reads FQGNSA. V lost 6 bases and J lost 10, with 18 bases in between. As DNA, the CDR3 is TGTGCCAGCAGAGGACAAGGTGGTCAGGGAAAACTGTTTTTT. Translating gives CASRGQGGQGKLFF.

V gene TRBV3-1 combines with J gene TRBJ2-1; tentative D call: TRBD2 (5 bases). CDR1 is LGHDT, CDR2 YNNKEL, per germline (reference sequence). V lost 2 bases, J lost 4 bases, and 9 bases lay in between. CDR3 length equals 14 residues. CDR3 sequence: CASSQLSGYNEQFF. The CDR3 coding sequence is TGTGCCAGCAGCCAACTAAGCGGTTACAATGAGCAGTTCTTC.

V usage is TRBV4-2 and J usage is TRBJ2-4; D gene unclear. Between the trimmed V and J ends, which lost 0 bases and 0 bases, there was a span of 9 bases. The CDR3 runs to 16 residues. CDR1 is LGHNA and CDR2 is YNFKEQ in the germline V gene. The CDR3 sequence: CASSQELGLAKNIQYF. For the CDR3, the DNA is TGTGCCAGCAGCCAAGAGTTAGGTTTAGCCAAAAACATTCAGTACTTC.

The genes are TRBV6-1 and TRBJ2-5; 7 bases match TRBD1. The DNA end is more similar to TRBJ2-7, so the J call may be wrong. Germline V gene sequence: CDR1 MNHNS, CDR2 SASEGT. The CDR3 length is 12 residues. The chain's CDR3 is CASTDRENEQYF. For the CDR3, the DNA is TGTGCCAGCACCGACAGGGAGAACGAGCAGTACTTC.

A few counts support this clonotype. This chain uses TRBV9 with TRBJ1-5; D is uncertain. The CDR3 covers 15 residues. Deletions cut 4 bases from V and 9 bases from J, with 20 bases between. Germline CDR1 SGDLS, CDR2 YYNGEE. For the CDR3, the DNA is TGTGCCAGCAGCTTCCAGCCCGAGACCTCCTCGCCCCAGCATTTT. It codes for CASSFQPETSSPQHF. Filled out from reference TRBV9 and TRBJ1-5, the complete variable domain reads DSGVTQTPKHLITATGQRVTLRCSPRSGDLSVYWYQQSLDQGLQFLIQYYNGEERAKGNILERFSAQQFPDLHSELNLSSLELGDSALYFCASSFQPETSSPQHFGDGTRLSIL.

This clonotype was observed a handful of times. The DNA of the CDR3 is TGCGCCAGCAGCTTGGTCTTAGCGGGAGTTGGGGAGACCCAGTACTTC. This sequence encodes CASSLVLAGVGETQYF. The J gene is TRBJ2-5, the V gene TRBV5-1; 9 bases line up with TRBD2. The CDR3 is 16 residues long. The germline CDR1 and CDR2 sequences are SGHRS and YFSETQ. V shed 0 bases and J 5 bases; nucleotides not matched to a gene: 8.

This chain connects TRBV7-2 to TRBJ2-5; 7 bases fit TRBD2. The CDR3 has 15 residues. J lost 1 base, V lost 3 bases, and 5 bases had no gene match. Germline CDR1 reads SGHTA; CDR2 reads FQGNSA. The CDR3 bases are TGTGCCAGCAGCTTCGCTAGCGGCCCCCAAGAGACCCAGTACTTC. Protein product: CASSFASGPQETQYF.

This clonotype was detected a few times. This chain links TRBV6-5 with TRBJ2-4; no clear D. The germline V gene encodes CDR1 MNHEY and CDR2 SVGAGI. The V end was cut by 0 bases, the J end by 7 bases, with 10 bases between. This CDR3 is built from 14 residues. The CDR3 DNA is TGTGCCAGCAGTTACTCCCCCCAATCGAACATTCAGTACTTC. Amino acids: CASSYSPQSNIQYF.